This T cell receptor (beta chain) stems from a study of T cell responses to AZD1222 COVID-19 vaccine. Study-level points and caveats: Donors in the cohort were predominantly white British and more often female, and clonal diversity was possibly underestimated. Researchers took repertoire samples only after the peak T cell response had come. Reports indicate that nearly half of spike-specific TCRs are directed at unmutated variant regions.

Produced via immunoSEQ multiplex PCR; TCRdb's table is partial and in-frame only. There are roughly 110,000 clones in the sample; approximately 87% occur only once, and about 4.9% lies in the top ten. V gave up 8 bases and J gave up 2 bases, with 9 bases separating them. The CDR3 is 12 amino acids. Germline assignment: CDR1 SNHLY and CDR2 FYNNEI. This clone was seen a handful of times. Its antigen is still unknown. J is TRBJ1-1 and V is TRBV2; no clear D gene. The sequence derives from an adult in good health. This material consisted of peripheral blood, taken on day 0 of AZD1222 vaccination. The CDR3 here is CASWHLNTEAFF. The CDR3 DNA reads TGTGCCAGCTGGCATCTCAACACTGAAGCTTTCTTT.